A selection of T cell receptor beta chains follows, all from one sample in a study of spatial heterogeneity in lung cancer. MiXCR, applied by TCRdb to the 5' RACE reads, yields one record per CDR3 protein. This sample has roughly 40,000 distinct CDR3 sequences; approximately 6.9% occur once, and the top ten carry roughly 45%. This material consisted of PBMCs, taken at surgery. The receptor set was obtained from a female donor with early-stage non-small cell lung cancer. CDR3s include the opening cysteine and the closing phenylalanine or tryptophan. D genes are given only for firm matches. A row's size may be missing; if present it is once, few, many or a size class.

clone_size	v_call	d_call	j_call	cdr3_nt	cdr3_aa
few	TRBV6-2/TRBV6-3	NA	TRBJ1-4	TGTGCCAGCAGTTATGGATTTGCAACTAATGAAAAACTGTTTTTT	CASSYGFATNEKLFF
many	TRBV5-4	NA	TRBJ1-1	TGTGCCAGCAGCTTGTACCAGAACACTGAAGCTTTCTTT	CASSLYQNTEAFF
NA	TRBV23-1	TRBD2	TRBJ2-5	TGCGCCAGCAGTCAATCGACCCGGACTAGCGGGGGAGGGGGTAACCAAGAGACCCAGTACTTC	CASSQSTRTSGGGGNQETQYF
NA	TRBV7-6	NA	TRBJ1-1	TGTGCCAGCAGCTTAGTGGGGGTTAGTGAAGCTTTCTTT	CASSLVGVSEAFF
many	TRBV6-5	TRBD1	TRBJ2-7	TGTGCCAGCAGTCCTTCTTGGGACAGGGCCTCCGAGCAGTACTTC	CASSPSWDRASEQYF
many	TRBV20-1	NA	TRBJ1-5	TGCAGTGCTAGCCCGGGACAAGGCAATCAGCCCCAGCATTTT	CSASPGQGNQPQHF
many	TRBV5-1	TRBD1	TRBJ1-5	TGCGCCAGCAGCTTGGGGACAGGGGGAGGCAATCAGCCCCAGCATTTT	CASSLGTGGGNQPQHF
NA	TRBV6-5	NA	TRBJ2-1	TGTGCCAGCAGCCCGGGACCATTAATCTACAATGAGCAGTTCTTC	CASSPGPLIYNEQFF
many	TRBV3-1	NA	TRBJ2-1	TGTGCCAGCAGCCCGGGACTCTCTAGCTCCTACAATGAGCAGTTCTTC	CASSPGLSSSYNEQFF
few	TRBV5-8	NA	TRBJ1-2	TGTGCCAGCAGCTTACGGGTCGACTATGGCTACACCTTC	CASSLRVDYGYTF
many	TRBV10-3	NA	TRBJ1-3	TGTGCCATCAGTGAGGGGATCCATGGAAACACCATATATTTT	CAISEGIHGNTIYF
NA	TRBV2	NA	TRBJ1-1	TGTGCCAGCAGTGATACATTTGGTGGTGGAGGGAAAGCTTTCTTT	CASSDTFGGGGKAFF
NA	TRBV29-1	NA	TRBJ1-2	TGCAGCGTTGAAGCGGAGGTCCGGACCTACACCTTC	CSVEAEVRTYTF
many	TRBV20-1	NA	TRBJ2-7	TGCAGTGCTAAGGGAACGCTACCCAGCGAGCAGTACTTC	CSAKGTLPSEQYF
few	TRBV7-2	NA	TRBJ2-1	TGTGCCAGCAGCTTTTTTGCCGCCAATGAGCAGTTCTTC	CASSFFAANEQFF
many	TRBV5-1	TRBD1	TRBJ2-1	TGCGCCAGCAGCTTGGAGGGACAGTATCAGCGGCAGTTCTTC	CASSLEGQYQRQFF
NA	TRBV20-1	TRBD2	TRBJ2-3	TGCAGTGCTAGAGATCTCGGACTAGCGGGCGGTAAAGATACGCAGTATTTT	CSARDLGLAGGKDTQYF
many	TRBV6-1	TRBD1	TRBJ2-3	TGTGCCAGTGGGGACAGGGGTCACACAGATACGCAGTATTTT	CASGDRGHTDTQYF
many	TRBV4-1	NA	TRBJ1-1	TGCGCCAGCAGCCAAGAAGGAGGGGCCAACACTGAAGCTTTCTTT	CASSQEGGANTEAFF
few	TRBV7-2	TRBD2	TRBJ2-7	TGTGCCAGCAGCTTAGCAGGGACTACCAGCTCCTACGAGCAGTACTTC	CASSLAGTTSSYEQYF
many	TRBV27	NA	TRBJ1-1	TGTGCCAGCAGTTTGGGCAGGATGAACACTGAAGCTTTCTTT	CASSLGRMNTEAFF
NA	TRBV10-1	TRBD2	TRBJ2-7	TGCGCCAGCAGTGTGTTGTCCGGGGGGGACTACGAGCAGTACTTC	CASSVLSGGDYEQYF
many	TRBV7-6	NA	TRBJ2-1	TGTGCCAGCAGCCCCTTGGCTCTTCATGAGCAGTTCTTC	CASSPLALHEQFF
once	TRBV3-1	NA	TRBJ2-4	TGTGCCAGCAGCCCGCCTACCTCCAAAAACATTCAGTACTTC	CASSPPTSKNIQYF